What follows is one T cell receptor beta chain and its context. Its antigen is unknown. No base quality values were provided; no much bigger clone lies one nucleotide off. Relative to germline, V is 9 bases shorter and J is 4 bases shorter, with 10 bases between their ends. CDR1 and CDR2 (MNHNS, SASEGT) derive from the germline V gene. The CDR3 spans 12 residues, from the cysteine through the phenylalanine. The CDR3 DNA has 36 bases and is translated from base 1. This sample is drawn from a study of cytomegalovirus exposure and HLA in healthy donors (dated by TCRdb to the late 2010s). Regarding the research as a whole: In an earlier analysis of approximately 500 of the donors, 276 Gb of sequence data and 117 million unique TCR beta sequences from about 180 million T cells were reported. A later analysis re-analyzed previously published TCR beta repertoires from hundreds of donors and added high-resolution HLA genotyping to study TCR occurrence patterns. Roughly 5 DR-DQ haplotypes were treated as single units for association and clustering because of strong linkage in the cohort. Donor age, sex, ethnicity and CMV serostatus were collected together with the repertoire data. The study combined high-throughput TCR immunosequencing, statistical association of individual TCRs with disease status, and machine learning to predict cytomegalovirus infection status. Rather than drawing on any new phenotypic data, the later analysis identified candidate immune exposures from TCR beta sequences and the way those sequences occurred across donors. Roughly 300 gigabases of sequencing data and tens of millions of unique TCR sequences were included in an early release covering about 700 HLA-typed donors. Typing coverage varied by locus: about 620-630 donors for A, B, C, DRB1 and DQB1; under 550 for DQA1; more than 600 for DPA1; 400 to 480 for DPB1. An earlier analysis of around 580 of the donors used high-throughput TCR beta sequencing to judge whether each TCR beta V gene segment behaved as functional or pseudogenic. Every repertoire in the discovery cohort had been generated on one and the same sequencing platform. Besides the first cohort of approximately 710 subjects, a separate validation cohort made up of 120 different subjects was used. The aim of the study was to test whether cataloging public T cell receptors could identify signatures of past pathogen exposure. The T cell repertoires of under 750 subjects were profiled by immunosequencing and related to cytomegalovirus serostatus. The genetic ancestry cluster associated with self-reported Caucasian donors included approximately 85% of the roughly 390 genotyped donors. HLA typing covered class I and class II loci at four-digit resolution. Across about 370 genotyped donors of the cohort, an average of roughly 230,000 unique TCR beta nucleotide sequences per donor were sequenced, and 15% to 20% of those sequences were non-productive. A later genetic analysis used genome-wide SNP genotypes for about 65% of the roughly 700 donors, treating that subset as a discovery cohort. Results and caveats for the whole study, not just this receptor: While some public TCRs were present in many individuals, most TCR sequences turned up only very rarely across donors. In a later analysis, over 15,000 TCR beta sequences were associated with specific HLA alleles at a false discovery rate of 0.05. Three of the identified cytomegalovirus-associated TCR beta chains were confirmed in vitro to be specific for cytomegalovirus antigens. Because some donors lacked HLA typing at each locus, the association tests relied only on the typed subset. Some IMGT-functional V segments, including TRBV6-2 and TRBV6-3, could not be told apart with the 87-base-pair reads, so those segments were excluded. The study gave a list of more than 150 TCR beta chains associated with cytomegalovirus. Broadly in line with IMGT annotations, most TCR beta V segments showed up in productive rearrangements about 87% or about 30% of the time in an earlier analysis of about 500 of the donors. Presence/absence analyses assumed roughly uniform sequencing depth across donors, an assumption that may not hold. According to a later analysis, TCR association rates differed among HLA loci, with DRB1 alleles showing the most associated TCRs and HLA-C alleles showing the fewest. A cluster of highly shared sequence variants was judged likely to represent a technical artifact of the sequencing pipeline. In a later analysis, most CMV-associated TCR beta chains were found to appear HLA-restricted, with HLA associations seemingly driven largely by CMV exposure. A later analysis found that HLA-associated TCR beta chains were more clonally expanded and had lower generation probabilities than equally common non-associated chains. According to a later genetic analysis, donors in an Asian-associated ancestry cluster had fewer N-insertions in productive TCRs than the roughly 660-donor mean. In a later genetic analysis, a missense DCLRE1C variant was associated with V-gene and J-gene trimming of TCR beta chains, and the association was replicated in an independent cohort. Because counts were too low, roughly 17 rarely observed V segments, including chromosome 9 orphons, were left out of the earlier analysis of 500 to 750 of the donors. The authors suggested that the approach could potentially be generalized to other disease states and immunological phenotypes. When HLA alleles, especially DR and DQ, strongly co-occurred, attributing TCR associations to individual alleles was difficult. Immune exposure information for the cohort was limited to CMV serostatus. Cytomegalovirus status was reported to be diagnosed by the classifier with high specificity and sensitivity in both the original and validation cohorts. Several of the top co-occurrence clusters appeared to be linked to parvovirus B19, influenza, CMV and Epstein-Barr virus, according to a later analysis. A further reported finding was that TCR beta sequences accurately predicted the HLA-A and HLA-B alleles for most subjects in the first cohort. Linkage disequilibrium might explain the correlated functional status among segregating V segments, but an unknown experimental factor could not be excluded. This cohort had only TCR beta chains sequenced, and the lack of alpha or paired-chain data limited which features could be detected.

Library generation was performed with the immunoSEQ multiplex PCR assay. A mixture of 60 forward primers for TCR Vbeta segments and 13 reverse primers for TCR Jbeta segments was used in the multiplex PCR. Amplification of the CDR3 region of rearranged TCR beta genes was performed with a multiplex PCR assay on genomic DNA. Amplified TCR beta libraries were sequenced as 87-base-pair reads on the Illumina HiSeq System. Turning to the authors' computational methods: A later analysis tallied around 80 million unique TCR beta chains across the 666 repertoires, and some 10 million of those chains were shared by two or more donors. To remove PCR and sequencing errors, raw reads were error-corrected and collapsed into unique sequences using a nearest-neighbor algorithm that merged closely related sequences. CDR3 sequences were aligned to IMGT reference sequences to assign V, D and J gene segments. For a sequence to be retained, at least a six-nucleotide match to both a V gene segment and a J gene segment was required. Rearrangements were classified as productive when the CDR3 lacked stop codons and remained in frame with V and J, and all other rearrangements were classified as non-productive. Following IMGT convention, CDR3 was defined as the stretch from the second conserved V-encoded cysteine up to the conserved J-encoded phenylalanine. The earlier analysis of about 640 of the donors excluded any sequence lacking an unambiguous match to a single V gene segment. An earlier analysis of just under 600 of the donors called V segments functional above 56.7% productive rearrangements and segregating when the between-donor standard deviation exceeded 5%. A statistical classification framework was built to diagnose cytomegalovirus status from the catalog of TCR beta chain sequences. In a later analysis, TCR nucleotide sequences were compared against IMGT/GENE-DB human TR gene sequences so that V and J genes could be assigned. The TCRdist pipeline was used in a later analysis to assign CDR3 sequences and most-parsimonious VDJ recombination scenarios. In a later analysis, each TCR beta chain was defined by its CDR3 amino acid sequence together with its V-gene family, and reads lacking a unique V-gene family were excluded. As a way to deal with suspected cross-contamination and a sequencing artifact, a later analysis dropped 500 to 700 nucleotide sequences that were highly shared and had low generation probability. In a later analysis, a clonal expansion index was calculated for each public chain from normalized within-repertoire ranks of inferred template counts. In a later analysis, generation probabilities were computed with a VDJ recombination model fitted to out-of-frame rearrangements, and the resulting probabilities were checked against IGoR. Hypergeometric tests were used in a later analysis to score TCR-TCR, TCR-HLA and TCR-CMV co-occurrence, with a repertoire-size bias correction applied to the TCR pairs. False discovery rates were estimated in a later analysis by permuting HLA or CMV assignments 20 times. In a later analysis, co-occurring TCRs were grouped using DBSCAN, and TCRdist sequence similarity was added for clustering within HLA-allele-positive subsets. Repertoires with fewer than 30,000 or more than 120,000 public chains, plus five repertoires with anomalous nucleotide sharing, were excluded from co-occurrence clustering. Imported from immuneACCESS, the table was reduced by TCRdb to in-frame sequences with V and J called. These copies leave out some clones; in studies compared against another copy, an unresolved V gene accounts for under half, and the cause of the remainder is not known. V and J calls and clone size come straight from that table; D and trimming were deduced from the DNA. This sample lists tens of thousands of clones; around three quarters were detected once. The top ten constitute roughly 7.7% of the sample.

In total, 666 healthy bone marrow donors made up the cohort. All cohort members were sampled while nominally healthy, although unrecorded immune exposures were likely present. The donor was CMV seropositive and belonged to the group of 250 to 300 seropositive cohort members. A peripheral blood sample was collected from each donor, and TCR beta sequencing was performed on peripheral blood mononuclear cells. The Qiagen DNeasy Blood Extraction Kit was used to extract genomic DNA from the blood cell samples. This clonotype was sampled from a man between 60 and 75 years old in good health and CMV-seropositive. Sequencing used PBMCs. Here the chain combines TRBV6-1 and TRBJ1-3, with the D gene too uncertain to name. The nucleotide sequence is given as TGTGCCAGTGCCTACTCCGGAAACACCATATATTTT. The resulting protein is CASAYSGNTIYF.